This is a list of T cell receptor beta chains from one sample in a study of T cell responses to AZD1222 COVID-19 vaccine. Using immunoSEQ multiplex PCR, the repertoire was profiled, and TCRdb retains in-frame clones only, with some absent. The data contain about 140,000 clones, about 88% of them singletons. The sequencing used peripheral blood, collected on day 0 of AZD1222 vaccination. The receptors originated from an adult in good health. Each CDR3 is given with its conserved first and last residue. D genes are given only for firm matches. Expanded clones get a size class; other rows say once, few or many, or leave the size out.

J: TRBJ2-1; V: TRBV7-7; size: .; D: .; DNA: TGTGCTAGCAGCTTAGGGGTTAAGGGAGAAGGTCCCTACAATGAGCAGTTCTTC; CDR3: CASSLGVKGEGPYNEQFF
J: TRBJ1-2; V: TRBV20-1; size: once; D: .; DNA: TGCAGTGCTAGATCGCAAGGCTACACCTTC; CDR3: CSARSQGYTF
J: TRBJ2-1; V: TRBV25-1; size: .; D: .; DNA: TGTGCCAGCAGTGCTCTTACTAGCTCCTACAATGAGCAGTTCTTC; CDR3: CASSALTSSYNEQFF
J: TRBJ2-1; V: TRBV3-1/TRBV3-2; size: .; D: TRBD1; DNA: TGTGCCAGCAGCCCCCGGGACAGATTCTACAATGAGCAGTTCTTC; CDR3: CASSPRDRFYNEQFF
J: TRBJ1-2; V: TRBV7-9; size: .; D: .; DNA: TGTGCCAGCAGCACTCGGGCCTCACCTGACGGCGGCTACACCTTC; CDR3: CASSTRASPDGGYTF
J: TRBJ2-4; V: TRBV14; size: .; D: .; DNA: TGTGCCAGCAGCCAGCGGACCGCTACTCTAGCCAAAAACATTCAGTACTTC; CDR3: CASSQRTATLAKNIQYF
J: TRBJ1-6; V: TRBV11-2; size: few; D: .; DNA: TGTGCCAGCAGCTCCCGAACTCTGGGCAATTCACCCCTCCACTTT; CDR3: CASSSRTLGNSPLHF
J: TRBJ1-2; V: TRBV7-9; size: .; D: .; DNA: TGTGCCAGCAGCTTAGCGAAGGGTGACTATGGCTACACCTTC; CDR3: CASSLAKGDYGYTF
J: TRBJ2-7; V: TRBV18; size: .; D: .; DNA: TGTGCCAGCTCACCGGGTCTCTCCGAGCAGTACTTC; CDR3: CASSPGLSEQYF
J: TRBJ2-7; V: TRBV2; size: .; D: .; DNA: TGTGCCAGTAGGGGGGGACTTCGATCCTACGAGCAGTACTTC; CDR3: CASRGGLRSYEQYF
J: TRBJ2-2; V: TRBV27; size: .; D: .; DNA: TGTGCCAGTCGGATCACGAACACCGGGGAGCTGTTTTTT; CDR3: CASRITNTGELFF
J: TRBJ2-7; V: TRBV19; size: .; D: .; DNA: TGTGCCAGTAGTATAGATCTCCGCGAGCAGTACTTC; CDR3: CASSIDLREQYF
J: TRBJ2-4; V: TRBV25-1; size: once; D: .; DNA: TGTGCCAGCAGTGCCGGGGACATTCAGTACTTC; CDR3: CASSAGDIQYF
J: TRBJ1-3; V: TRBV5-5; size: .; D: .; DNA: TGTGCCAGCAGACCCGGATTGGGAGGAAACACCATATATTTT; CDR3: CASRPGLGGNTIYF
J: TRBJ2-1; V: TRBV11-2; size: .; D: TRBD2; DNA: TGTGCCAGCAGCTACAGGTTTCCGGGACTAGCGGACAATGAGCAGTTCTTC; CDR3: CASSYRFPGLADNEQFF
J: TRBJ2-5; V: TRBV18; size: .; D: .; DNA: TGTGCCAGCTCCCCTAGCTCGGAGACCCAGTACTTC; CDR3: CASSPSSETQYF
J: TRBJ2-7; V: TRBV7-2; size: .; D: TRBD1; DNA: TGTGCCAGCAGCCCAACCGCGGGACAGGGCTACGAGCAGTACTTC; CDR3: CASSPTAGQGYEQYF
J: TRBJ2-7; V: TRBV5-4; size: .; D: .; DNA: TGTGCCAGCAGACGGGACGTATACTACGAGCAGTACTTC; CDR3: CASRRDVYYEQYF
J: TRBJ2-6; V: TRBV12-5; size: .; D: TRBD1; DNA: TGTGCTAGTGGTTTGTCCCAGGACAGGAAGGTCTCTGGGGCCAACGTCCTGACTTTC; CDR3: CASGLSQDRKVSGANVLTF
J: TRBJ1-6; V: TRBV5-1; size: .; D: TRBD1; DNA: TGCGCCAGCAGCTTGACGGGACAGGGGGGATCACCCCTCCACTTT; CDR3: CASSLTGQGGSPLHF